This T cell receptor beta chain comes out of a study of OX40 agonist ivuxolimab in advanced cancers. Germline CDR1 WNHNN, CDR2 SYGVQD (reference sequence). The CDR3 loop spans 15 amino acids. V lost 2 bases to trimming and J lost 0 bases, with 10 bases between them. Assay: immunoSEQ multiplex PCR; the TCRdb copy retains only in-frame clones and omits some. This sample has about 72,000 clones, with about 88% found just once. Sequencing was performed on CD4+ or CD8+ T cells sorted from blood, taken in a trial of the OX40 agonist ivuxolimab. The chain is built from TRBV10-1 and TRBJ1-1, with D possibly TRBD1 on 6 matching bases. The sequence came from an adult with an advanced solid tumor such as melanoma, head and neck, liver or kidney cancer. The CDR3 DNA reads TGCGCCAGCAGTGAGGGGGGCACCATGAACACTGAAGCTTTCTTT. Translated: CASSEGGTMNTEAFF.